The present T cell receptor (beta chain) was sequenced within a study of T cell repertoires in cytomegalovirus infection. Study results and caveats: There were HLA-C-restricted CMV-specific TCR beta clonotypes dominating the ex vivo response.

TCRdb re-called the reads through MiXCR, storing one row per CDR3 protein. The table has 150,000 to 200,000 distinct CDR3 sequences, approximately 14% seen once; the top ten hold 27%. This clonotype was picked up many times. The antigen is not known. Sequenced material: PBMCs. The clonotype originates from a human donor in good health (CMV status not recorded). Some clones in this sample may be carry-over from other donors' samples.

The CDR3 nucleotides are TGTGCCAGCAATTCTCGGGATGAGGCTCAGCCCCAGCATTTT. Amino acids: CASNSRDEAQPQHF. This rearrangement joins TRBV12-3 or TRBV12-4 to TRBJ1-5; no clear D gene. Trimming removed 7 bases at V and 6 bases at J, with 16 bases between. The length of the CDR3 is 14 residues.